The 27 T cell receptor beta chains below come from one sample, sequenced in a study of T-cell memory formation after mild COVID-19. Each CDR3 protein gets one entry after TCRdb re-called the 5' RACE reads with MiXCR. The sample includes approximately 340,000 distinct CDR3 sequences, approximately 16% of them seen just once. The material sequenced was PBMCs or a T cell subset sorted from them (not recorded which). The receptors were gathered from a man between 18 and 29 years old who had mild COVID-19 (a few samples of this study predate the infection). Cell type and time point are not known.

This clonotype was recorded a few times. The V and J genes are TRBV15 and TRBJ2-7, with 7 nucleotides matching TRBD1. CDR1 and CDR2 from the germline V gene are LNHNV and YYDKDF (reference sequence). CDR3 length equals 14 residues. Germline trimming cut 1 base from V and 5 bases from J; bases unmatched to any gene: 5. The CDR3 bases are TGTGCCACCAGCAGAGGACAGGGTAACGACGAGCAGTACTTC. The encoded protein is CATSRGQGNDEQYF.

The chain is built from TRBV6-1 and TRBJ2-1; 12 bases are a match to TRBD2. Germline V gene sequence: CDR1 MNHNS, CDR2 SASEGT. The CDR3 is 15 amino acids. The ends lost 6 bases at V and 6 bases at J; junction bases unmatched: 6. In DNA form, the CDR3 reads TGTGCCAGCAGGCCCGGGACTAGCGGGTCCAATGAGCAGTTCTTC. Encoded protein: CASRPGTSGSNEQFF.

The chain uses TRBV7-8 and TRBJ2-1, with D perhaps matching TRBD1 or TRBD2 (6 bases each). The CDR3 spans 16 residues. Germline V gene data show CDR1 as SGHVS and CDR2 as FQNEAQ. V was clipped by 2 bases and J by 8 bases, with 19 bases between them. The CDR3 DNA sequence: TGTGCCAGCAGCTTAAGAGGGGGGAGGAAAAGAGATGAGCAGTTCTTC. Translation gives CASSLRGGRKRDEQFF.

The sample holds a few counts of this clonotype. The chain uses TRBV6-1 and TRBJ2-7; 7 bases are shared with TRBD1. Trimming cost V 8 bases and J 1 base; bases outside gene matches: 8. In germline, CDR1 is MNHNS, CDR2 SASEGT. The CDR3 totals 14 residues. This CDR3 is CASQTSTGSYEQYV. CDR3 DNA: TGTGCCAGCCAAACATCGACAGGGTCCTACGAGCAGTACGTC.

The rearrangement uses TRBV6-2 or TRBV6-3 and TRBJ2-7, with TRBD1 matching over 7 bases. CDR1 is MNHEY and CDR2 is SVGEGT in the germline V gene. J was trimmed by 5 bases and V by 1 base; bases with no gene match: 8. This CDR3 is 15 amino acids long. In nucleotides, the CDR3 is TGTGCCAGCAGTTACTTCACAGGGGATTCCGACGAGCAGTACTTC. Amino acid sequence: CASSYFTGDSDEQYF.

The J gene is TRBJ1-1, the V gene TRBV6-5; 7 bases fit TRBD1. Trimming cost V 2 bases and J 4 bases; bases outside gene matches: 4. This CDR3 spans 14 amino acids. Germline-derived CDR1 and CDR2 are MNHEY and SVGAGI. CDR3 in DNA: TGTGCCAGCAGTTACACCGGACAGGTCACTGAAGCTTTCTTT. Encoded protein: CASSYTGQVTEAFF.

J is TRBJ2-7 and V is TRBV12-3 or TRBV12-4; a possible D gene is TRBD1 (5 bases). This CDR3 is 14 amino acids long. V was pared by 6 bases and J by 7 bases, with 19 bases between. The CDR3 sequence: CASSLTVGLGEQYF. The CDR3 bases are TGTGCCAGCAGCTTAACGGTGGGGCTGGGAGAGCAGTACTTC.

The rearrangement uses TRBV11-2 and TRBJ2-2, with D hard to call. This CDR3 spans 15 amino acids. Trimming pared 0 bases from V and 5 bases from J, leaving 10 bases between. Germline V gene sequence: CDR1 SGHAT, CDR2 FQNNGV. The CDR3 sequence is CASSLEIDGTGELFF. The CDR3 DNA reads as TGTGCCAGCAGCTTAGAAATAGACGGTACCGGGGAGCTGTTTTTT.

The chain is built from TRBV4-2 and TRBJ2-2, with D perhaps TRBD2 (5 bases). Germline-derived CDR1 and CDR2 are LGHNA and YNFKEQ. V dropped 1 base and J dropped 7 bases, with 13 bases sitting between them. This CDR3 has 15 amino acids. The CDR3 nucleotides read TGTGCCAGCAGCCAAGGGGGAGCCAGTGGCGGGGAGCTGTTTTTT. This encodes CASSQGGASGGELFF.

This clonotype has only a few counts. The rearrangement uses TRBV7-2 and TRBJ2-1; D is unclear. The CDR3 covers 14 residues. The germline V gene has CDR1 SGHTA and CDR2 FQGNSA. V was shortened by 4 bases and J by 0 bases, with 7 bases between the two germline ends. The CDR3 reads CASSSSSSYNEQFF. CDR3 bases: TGTGCCAGCAGCTCCTCGAGCTCCTACAATGAGCAGTTCTTC.

This clonotype appeared a few times. The V gene is TRBV24-1, the J gene TRBJ2-5; 14 bases are a match to TRBD2. Germline loops: CDR1 KGHDR, CDR2 SFDVKD. The ends lost 7 bases at V and 5 bases at J; junction bases unmatched: 8. This CDR3 spans 16 amino acids. This chain's CDR3 is CATSGTSGGAGETQYF. DNA for the CDR3: TGTGCCACCAGCGGGACTAGCGGGGGAGCTGGGGAGACCCAGTACTTC.

This clonotype was detected only a few times. The V and J genes are TRBV12-3 or TRBV12-4 and TRBJ1-6; D remains ambiguous. The CDR3 runs 14 residues. The V and J ends lost 0 bases and 7 bases respectively, with 7 bases between them. The CDR3 DNA reads as TGTGCCAGCAGTTTAGCTGGGGAGAATTCACCCCTCCACTTT. It translates to CASSLAGENSPLHF.

V and J are TRBV7-3 and TRBJ2-5; either TRBD1 or TRBD2 may fit D (5 bases each). CDR3 size: 14 residues. CDR1 is SGHTA and CDR2 is FQGTGA in the germline V gene. Trimming took 5 bases from V and 5 from J, leaving 15 bases between them. The CDR3 sequence: CASSPGTASETQYF. CDR3 in DNA: TGTGCCAGCAGCCCCGGGACGGCGAGCGAGACCCAGTACTTC.

This clonotype was detected many times. The rearrangement links TRBV6-5 to TRBJ2-3; D is unresolved. CDR3 length equals 13 residues. The V end was cut by 5 bases, the J end by 6 bases, with 12 bases between. Germline values: CDR1 MNHEY, CDR2 SVGAGI. CDR3 sequence reads: CASSHIRQDTQYF. The CDR3, as DNA: TGTGCCAGCAGTCACATACGGCAGGATACGCAGTATTTT.

The V call is TRBV12-3 or TRBV12-4, the J call TRBJ1-1; D perhaps matches TRBD1 (5 bases). Trimming stripped 7 bases from V and 3 bases from J, with 15 bases between. CDR3 length: 14 residues. This chain's CDR3 is CASTPQGPYTEAFF. As DNA, the CDR3 is TGTGCCAGCACCCCCCAGGGTCCCTACACTGAAGCTTTCTTT.

This clonotype was counted a few times. The CDR3 here is CATSTPTPGWSEETQYF. CDR3 DNA sequence: TGTGCCACCAGCACTCCTACCCCAGGGTGGTCGGAAGAGACCCAGTACTTC. The rearrangement links TRBV15 to TRBJ2-5; possibly TRBD1 for D (5 bases). This CDR3 has 17 residues. CDR1 and CDR2 from the germline V gene are LNHNV and YYDKDF (reference sequence). V was trimmed by 4 bases and J by 3 bases, leaving 21 bases between them.

The sample holds a few counts of this clonotype. The chain employs TRBV20-1 and TRBJ1-1; D may be TRBD1 (5 bases). The CDR3 runs 14 residues. Trimming took 6 bases from V and 0 from J, leaving 14 bases between them. The germline V gene encodes CDR1 DFQATT and CDR2 SNEGSKA (reference sequence). The CDR3 DNA reads as TGCAGTGCAGCGGCGTGGGGGATGAACACTGAAGCTTTCTTT. Protein: CSAAAWGMNTEAFF.

This clonotype was counted only a few times. The gene calls are TRBV19 and TRBJ1-5; D is perhaps TRBD1 (5 bases). V shed 5 bases and J shed 7 bases, with 12 bases lying between them. This CDR3 is 13 amino acids long. Germline CDR1 and CDR2: LNHDA and SQIVND (reference sequence). The CDR3 sequence is CASSATAVQPQHF. The CDR3 nucleotides are TGTGCCAGTAGTGCGACAGCGGTCCAGCCCCAGCATTTT.

The chain joins TRBV7-3 to TRBJ1-2; D gene unclear. The length of the CDR3 is 13 residues. Germline CDR1 is SGHTA and CDR2 is FQGTGA. The V and J ends lost 5 bases and 5 bases respectively, with 12 bases between them. The chain's CDR3 is CASSPDVGYGYTF. CDR3 bases: TGTGCCAGCAGCCCCGACGTGGGTTATGGCTACACCTTC. The full variable domain, with the rest looked up from reference TRBV7-3 and TRBJ1-2, is GAGVSQTPSNKVTEKGKYVELRCDPISGHTALYWYRQSLGQGPEFLIYFQGTGAADDSGLPNDRFFAVRPEGSVSTLKIQRTERGDSAVYLCASSPDVGYGYTFGSGTRLTVV.

This clonotype was counted a few times. The V gene is TRBV28, the J gene TRBJ1-3, with D unclear. Germline V gene sequence: CDR1 MDHEN, CDR2 SYDVKM. This CDR3 comprises 16 residues. V was clipped by 3 bases and J by 8 bases, with 20 bases between them. CDR3 coding DNA: TGTGCCAGCAGTTTGAGACCCGGTAGCGGTCCGGACACCATATATTTT. Translation gives CASSLRPGSGPDTIYF.

The rearrangement joins TRBV20-1 to TRBJ1-1; D gene uncertain. V lost 1 base, J lost 6 bases, and 15 bases lay in between. The CDR3 loop spans 14 amino acids. Germline V lookup: CDR1 DFQATT, CDR2 SNEGSKA (reference sequence). The CDR3 DNA sequence: TGCAGTGCTAGAGCACCCGGAAGGAGATCTGAAGCTTTCTTT. Its protein product is CSARAPGRRSEAFF.

The rearrangement uses TRBV29-1 and TRBJ1-2; weak D call: TRBD1 (6 bases). The V gene's germline CDR1 is SQVTM and CDR2 ANQGSEA. Trimming took 4 bases from V and 4 from J, leaving 13 bases between them. The CDR3 consists of 13 residues. CDR3 loop: CSVGGAVSYGYTF. The DNA for the CDR3 is TGCAGCGTTGGGGGGGCAGTGAGCTATGGCTACACCTTC.

This clonotype was counted a single time. V usage is TRBV9 and J usage is TRBJ1-2, with TRBD1 as a possible D gene (5 bases). The CDR3 sequence is 13 residues long. Trimming removed 4 bases from V and 2 bases from J, with 9 bases in between. CDR1 and CDR2 (germline): SGDLS, YYNGEE. This CDR3 reads CASSTGRNYGYTF. Written as DNA, the CDR3 is TGTGCCAGCAGCACGGGACGAAACTATGGCTACACCTTC.

This clonotype has a handful of counts. This chain links TRBV21-1 with TRBJ2-7; the DNA was not compared with TRBD1, the D call given in the table. TRBV21-1 is a recognized pseudogene. CDR3 size: 12 residues. The CDR3 sequence is CASSNRGLKQYF. The CDR3 nucleotides are TGTGCCAGCAGTAACAGGGGGCTCAAGCAGTACTTC.

This clonotype appeared a few times. The V and J genes are TRBV20-1 and TRBJ1-1, with TRBD1 as a possible D gene (6 bases). This CDR3 is 13 amino acids long. V shed 5 bases and J shed 0 bases, with 10 bases lying between them. The germline V gene has CDR1 DFQATT and CDR2 SNEGSKA (reference sequence). The CDR3 sequence is CSAPTGMNTEAFF. CDR3 sequence (DNA): TGCAGTGCTCCCACAGGGATGAACACTGAAGCTTTCTTT.

Here the CDR3 reads CASSLVALSGLETQYF. The CDR3 DNA sequence: TGTGCCAGCAGCTTAGTAGCCTTGTCGGGGTTAGAGACCCAGTACTTC. The gene calls are TRBV7-2 and TRBJ2-5; a possible D gene is TRBD2 (5 bases). The CDR3 runs to 16 residues. Trimming pared 1 base from V and 4 bases from J, leaving 16 bases between. Germline CDR1 reads SGHTA; CDR2 reads FQGNSA.

This clonotype occurred a few times. The junction departs from germline at one end; a sequencing error may be responsible. The V call is TRBV7-9, the J call TRBJ1-6; D perhaps matches TRBD1 (5 bases). CDR1 is SEHNR and CDR2 is FQNEAQ in the germline V gene (reference sequence). The CDR3 has 14 amino acids. The CDR3: CAGSLRGENSPLHF. Written as DNA, the CDR3 is TGTGCCGGCAGCTTAAGAGGGGAGAATTCACCCCTCCACTTT.